This T cell receptor beta chain was recovered during a study of shared clonotypes between healthy human individuals. Study information: Three plates were used per donor for CD4 naive, three for CD4 memory, two for CD8 naive and one for CD8 memory. The study, taken as a whole, reports: Sampling included only blood; tissue repertoires likely differ. Generally, estimated richness proved larger in naive subsets than it did in memory subsets.

The healthy adult donors were HIV-negative and reported no recent acute infections or vaccinations. This clone was picked up a small number of times. Its matching antigen is unknown. Sequencing used immunoSEQ multiplex PCR; TCRdb keeps in-frame clones, though not all of them. In the table there are 2 million to 2.5 million clones, 80% to 95% of which are singletons. This CDR3 is built from 15 residues. CDR1 MGHRA and CDR2 YSYEKL come from the germline V gene. Trimming cost V 3 bases and J 2 bases, with 11 bases left between them. This sequence joins TRBV4-1 and TRBJ1-5; D might be TRBD1 (5 bases). Material: naive CD4+ T cells from PBMCs. Described subset: CD45RA+ positively selected. The source of this sequence is a man aged 18 to 30 in good health. Some clones in this sample may be carry-over from other donors' samples. The CDR3 DNA is TGCGCCAGCAGCCAGGATGGGGGAGGCAATCAGCCCCAGCATTTT. Translating it yields CASSQDGGGNQPQHF.